This is a list of T cell receptor beta chains from one sample in a study of shared clonotypes between healthy human individuals. Sequenced by immunoSEQ multiplex PCR; TCRdb stores in-frame clones only, minus some. Among 400,000 to 600,000 clones listed, roughly 80% were seen once. What was sequenced was PBMCs. The receptor source for this set is a woman in her thirties or forties in good health. Some clones in this sample may be carry-over from other donors' samples. Each CDR3 is given with its conserved first and last residue. A D gene is named only where the DNA matches it firmly. A row's size may be missing; if present it is once, few, many or a size class.

D gene: .
J gene: TRBJ1-6
clone size: .
V gene: TRBV4-1
CDR3 protein: CASSQELGGRVYNSPLHF
CDR3 DNA: TGCGCCAGCAGCCAAGAGTTAGGAGGGAGAGTGTATAATTCACCCCTCCACTTT

D gene: TRBD1
J gene: TRBJ2-7
clone size: .
V gene: TRBV14
CDR3 protein: CASSGRGTVYEQYF
CDR3 DNA: TGTGCCAGCAGCGGCCGTGGGACAGTCTACGAGCAGTACTTC

D gene: .
J gene: TRBJ1-4
clone size: few
V gene: TRBV5-1
CDR3 protein: CASSAATRREKLFF
CDR3 DNA: TGCGCCAGCAGCGCGGCAACCCGGCGGGAAAAACTGTTTTTT

D gene: TRBD1
J gene: TRBJ1-2
clone size: .
V gene: TRBV6-1
CDR3 protein: CASRDAGTGDGYTF
CDR3 DNA: TGTGCCAGCAGGGACGCCGGGACAGGGGATGGCTACACCTTC

D gene: TRBD2
J gene: TRBJ2-7
clone size: .
V gene: TRBV30
CDR3 protein: CAWGGGTSYEQYF
CDR3 DNA: TGTGCCTGGGGAGGGGGGACTAGCTACGAGCAGTACTTC

D gene: TRBD1
J gene: TRBJ1-2
clone size: few
V gene: TRBV19
CDR3 protein: CASRRPGQGYGYTF
CDR3 DNA: TGTGCCAGTAGGAGACCGGGACAGGGGTATGGCTACACCTTC

D gene: .
J gene: TRBJ1-1
clone size: .
V gene: TRBV28
CDR3 protein: CASSSGTPYGWTEAFF
CDR3 DNA: TGTGCCAGCAGCTCCGGGACCCCCTACGGGTGGACTGAAGCTTTCTTT

D gene: TRBD1
J gene: TRBJ2-1
clone size: .
V gene: TRBV2
CDR3 protein: CASRAGTGTYEQFF
CDR3 DNA: TGTGCCAGCAGAGCCGGGACAGGGACATATGAGCAGTTCTTC

D gene: TRBD1
J gene: TRBJ2-4
clone size: few
V gene: TRBV29-1
CDR3 protein: CSVSVGQKNIQYF
CDR3 DNA: TGCAGCGTTTCGGTGGGACAGAAAAACATTCAGTACTTC

D gene: TRBD1
J gene: TRBJ1-5
clone size: once
V gene: TRBV28
CDR3 protein: CASSFGTGSNQPQHF
CDR3 DNA: TGTGCCAGCAGTTTTGGGACAGGAAGCAATCAGCCCCAGCATTTT

D gene: TRBD1
J gene: TRBJ2-7
clone size: .
V gene: TRBV2
CDR3 protein: CASSRQGTSYEQYF
CDR3 DNA: TGTGCCAGCAGTCGACAGGGTACCTCCTACGAGCAGTACTTC

D gene: .
J gene: TRBJ2-1
clone size: once
V gene: TRBV14
CDR3 protein: CASSQDIGRGHEQFF
CDR3 DNA: TGTGCCAGCAGCCAAGATATCGGCAGGGGTCATGAGCAGTTCTTC

D gene: .
J gene: TRBJ2-5
clone size: .
V gene: TRBV15
CDR3 protein: CATSDRGTPQETQYF
CDR3 DNA: TGTGCCACCAGCGACCGGGGGACACCCCAAGAGACCCAGTACTTC

D gene: .
J gene: TRBJ1-2
clone size: .
V gene: TRBV6-5
CDR3 protein: CASSTPTGQTYGYTF
CDR3 DNA: TGTGCCAGCAGTACCCCTACCGGACAGACATATGGCTACACCTTC

D gene: .
J gene: TRBJ2-5
clone size: .
V gene: TRBV4-1
CDR3 protein: CASSQGVDREWYF
CDR3 DNA: TGCGCCAGCAGCCAAGGCGTCGACCGGGAGTGGTACTTC

D gene: .
J gene: TRBJ2-7
clone size: .
V gene: TRBV29-1
CDR3 protein: CSVVAPEGASHEQYF
CDR3 DNA: TGCAGCGTTGTGGCGCCCGAAGGGGCCAGCCACGAGCAGTACTTC

D gene: TRBD1
J gene: TRBJ2-1
clone size: many
V gene: TRBV7-6
CDR3 protein: CASSHDRGHEQFF
CDR3 DNA: TGTGCCAGCAGCCATGACAGGGGGCATGAGCAGTTCTTC

D gene: .
J gene: TRBJ2-1
clone size: .
V gene: TRBV10-1
CDR3 protein: CASKVVPVENEQFF
CDR3 DNA: TGCGCCAGCAAGGTAGTACCTGTTGAGAATGAGCAGTTCTTC

D gene: TRBD2
J gene: TRBJ2-3
clone size: .
V gene: TRBV2
CDR3 protein: CASAGLVVADTQYF
CDR3 DNA: TGTGCCAGTGCCGGACTAGTAGTCGCAGATACGCAGTATTTT

D gene: TRBD2
J gene: TRBJ2-3
clone size: .
V gene: TRBV7-2
CDR3 protein: CASSLGLAGQVADTQYF
CDR3 DNA: TGTGCCAGCAGCCTCGGACTAGCGGGACAGGTGGCAGATACGCAGTATTTT

D gene: .
J gene: TRBJ2-7
clone size: .
V gene: TRBV11-1
CDR3 protein: CASSLGGVNPLEQYF
CDR3 DNA: TGTGCCAGCAGCTTAGGCGGGGTTAACCCTCTCGAGCAGTACTTC

D gene: TRBD1
J gene: TRBJ2-7
clone size: .
V gene: TRBV6-6
CDR3 protein: CASSLQGTYEQYF
CDR3 DNA: TGTGCCAGCAGTTTACAGGGGACCTACGAGCAGTACTTC

D gene: TRBD2
J gene: TRBJ2-1
clone size: .
V gene: TRBV29-1
CDR3 protein: CSVQGLAGGGGYNEQFF
CDR3 DNA: TGCAGCGTCCAAGGACTAGCGGGAGGAGGGGGATACAATGAGCAGTTCTTC

D gene: TRBD2
J gene: TRBJ2-1
clone size: .
V gene: TRBV2
CDR3 protein: CASSPPSGSYNEQFF
CDR3 DNA: TGTGCCAGCAGCCCCCCTAGCGGCTCCTACAATGAGCAGTTCTTC

D gene: TRBD1
J gene: TRBJ1-2
clone size: .
V gene: TRBV28
CDR3 protein: CASRKTGFQGYTF
CDR3 DNA: TGTGCCAGCAGGAAGACAGGGTTTCAAGGCTACACCTTC

D gene: .
J gene: TRBJ2-7
clone size: .
V gene: TRBV27
CDR3 protein: CASSFRGTANYEQYF
CDR3 DNA: TGTGCCAGCAGTTTCCGCGGGACTGCAAACTACGAGCAGTACTTC

D gene: TRBD1
J gene: TRBJ1-4
clone size: few
V gene: TRBV11-2
CDR3 protein: CASSLNRGNEKLFF
CDR3 DNA: TGTGCCAGCAGCTTAAACAGGGGTAATGAAAAACTGTTTTTT

D gene: TRBD1
J gene: TRBJ1-5
clone size: .
V gene: TRBV4-1
CDR3 protein: CASSQGPGTDSNQPQHF
CDR3 DNA: TGCGCCAGCAGCCAAGGCCCCGGGACAGATAGCAATCAGCCCCAGCATTTT

D gene: .
J gene: TRBJ1-1
clone size: .
V gene: TRBV6-6
CDR3 protein: CASSSPGSGFTEAFF
CDR3 DNA: TGTGCCAGCAGTTCCCCCGGATCGGGGTTCACTGAAGCTTTCTTT

D gene: TRBD1
J gene: TRBJ2-7
clone size: .
V gene: TRBV27
CDR3 protein: CASSWRGQGTEQYF
CDR3 DNA: TGTGCCAGCAGTTGGAGAGGACAGGGGACCGAGCAGTACTTC

D gene: TRBD1
J gene: TRBJ2-7
clone size: many
V gene: TRBV6-5
CDR3 protein: CASSYGTGVEQYF
CDR3 DNA: TGTGCCAGCAGTTACGGGACAGGGGTCGAGCAGTACTTC

D gene: .
J gene: TRBJ2-1
clone size: .
V gene: TRBV19
CDR3 protein: CASSIIPAGDEQFF
CDR3 DNA: TGTGCCAGTAGTATAATCCCGGCAGGGGATGAGCAGTTCTTC

D gene: .
J gene: TRBJ2-7
clone size: .
V gene: TRBV20-1
CDR3 protein: CSAESYEQYF
CDR3 DNA: TGCAGTGCTGAATCCTACGAGCAGTACTTC

D gene: TRBD1
J gene: TRBJ2-7
clone size: .
V gene: TRBV30
CDR3 protein: CAWSEGGAGEQYF
CDR3 DNA: TGTGCCTGGAGTGAAGGGGGCGCGGGCGAGCAGTACTTC

D gene: TRBD2
J gene: TRBJ2-7
clone size: few
V gene: TRBV25-1
CDR3 protein: CASSNTPSTSGISYEQYF
CDR3 DNA: TGTGCCAGCAGCAATACCCCATCGACTAGCGGGATCTCCTACGAGCAGTACTTC

D gene: .
J gene: TRBJ2-7
clone size: .
V gene: TRBV28
CDR3 protein: CASRGGEGRLAYEQYF
CDR3 DNA: TGTGCCAGCAGGGGAGGAGAGGGGCGGTTGGCCTACGAGCAGTACTTC

D gene: .
J gene: TRBJ1-5
clone size: once
V gene: TRBV28
CDR3 protein: CASTRARVQPQHF
CDR3 DNA: TGTGCCAGCACCCGGGCCCGGGTCCAGCCCCAGCATTTT

D gene: TRBD1
J gene: TRBJ1-2
clone size: .
V gene: TRBV11-2
CDR3 protein: CASSPGTGINYGYTF
CDR3 DNA: TGTGCCAGCAGCCCAGGGACAGGGATTAACTATGGCTACACCTTC

D gene: TRBD1
J gene: TRBJ1-1
clone size: .
V gene: TRBV19
CDR3 protein: CATCGDRGRTEAFF
CDR3 DNA: TGTGCCACCTGTGGGGACAGGGGACGGACTGAAGCTTTCTTT

D gene: .
J gene: TRBJ2-2
clone size: once
V gene: TRBV5-1
CDR3 protein: CASSLAGPPGELFF
CDR3 DNA: TGCGCCAGCAGCTTGGCCGGGCCCCCCGGGGAGCTGTTTTTT

D gene: .
J gene: TRBJ2-5
clone size: .
V gene: TRBV10-3
CDR3 protein: CAISEVLGQTQYF
CDR3 DNA: TGTGCCATCAGTGAAGTCTTGGGACAGACCCAGTACTTC

D gene: TRBD1
J gene: TRBJ2-1
clone size: .
V gene: TRBV7-7
CDR3 protein: CASSFGTGANEQFF
CDR3 DNA: TGTGCCAGCAGCTTTGGGACAGGGGCGAATGAGCAGTTCTTC

D gene: TRBD2
J gene: TRBJ2-1
clone size: .
V gene: TRBV19
CDR3 protein: CASSVTSGRSYNEQFF
CDR3 DNA: TGTGCCAGTAGTGTGACTAGCGGGAGATCCTACAATGAGCAGTTCTTC

D gene: .
J gene: TRBJ2-2
clone size: .
V gene: TRBV15
CDR3 protein: CATSRDGSGLGTGELFF
CDR3 DNA: TGTGCCACCAGCAGAGATGGGAGCGGGCTGGGGACCGGGGAGCTGTTTTTT

D gene: TRBD2
J gene: TRBJ2-7
clone size: few
V gene: TRBV28
CDR3 protein: CASSSTGLGLYEQYF
CDR3 DNA: TGTGCCAGCAGTTCCACCGGACTAGGTTTATACGAGCAGTACTTC

D gene: TRBD2
J gene: TRBJ2-7
clone size: .
V gene: TRBV5-4
CDR3 protein: CASSNRLAGGYEQYF
CDR3 DNA: TGTGCCAGCAGCAACCGACTAGCGGGGGGCTACGAGCAGTACTTC

D gene: .
J gene: TRBJ1-4
clone size: .
V gene: TRBV28
CDR3 protein: CASSFDSEKLFF
CDR3 DNA: TGTGCCAGCAGTTTCGACAGTGAAAAACTGTTTTTT

D gene: .
J gene: TRBJ2-7
clone size: .
V gene: TRBV25-1
CDR3 protein: CASNGGLYEQYF
CDR3 DNA: TGTGCCAGCAATGGGGGGCTCTACGAGCAATACTTC